The entry that follows covers one T cell receptor (beta chain) sequence. Sequencing used immunoSEQ multiplex PCR; TCRdb keeps in-frame clones, though not all of them. This sample carries roughly 25,000 clones, just over 90% of them seen once, and the ten largest clones take around 15%. The entry originates in a study of control samples from healthy donors and cancer patients. The CDR3 has 17 amino acids. V lost 0 bases to trimming and J lost 2 bases; unmatched junction nucleotides: 4. Germline CDR1 is SGHVS and CDR2 is FNYEAQ. The chain recombines TRBV7-6 with TRBJ2-2, with TRBD1 identical over 9 bases. The sequence was collected from a man aged 45-60 years with lung cancer. The sequencing sample was made of PBMCs. The DNA for the CDR3 is TGTGCCAGCAGCTTAGCTCCGGGACAGGGTAACACCGGGGAGCTGTTTTTT. Encoded protein: CASSLAPGQGNTGELFF. Looking up the rest from reference TRBV7-6 and TRBJ2-2 gives the full variable domain: GAGVSQSPRYKVTKRGQDVALRCDPISGHVSLYWYRQALGQGPEFLTYFNYEAQQDKSGLPNDRFSAERPEGSISTLTIQRTEQRDSAMYRCASSLAPGQGNTGELFFGEGSRLTVL.